These 7 T cell receptor beta chains came from one sample sequenced in a study of blood T cell repertoires in COVID-19. Clones were read by immunoSEQ multiplex PCR, and TCRdb kept only the in-frame ones, dropping some. The table records around 310,000 clones, roughly 86% of them present only once. Sequenced sample: PBMCs or T cells enriched from blood (not recorded which). The receptors here all came from a woman between 25 and 40 years old who had recovered from COVID-19.

This clone was observed a single time. The rearrangement joins TRBV7-2 to TRBJ2-1, with 9 nucleotides matching TRBD2. In germline, CDR1 is SGHTA, CDR2 FQGNSA. The length of the CDR3 is 15 residues. With 2 bases clipped from V and 4 bases from J, the junction kept 3 bases outside the gene matches. The CDR3 DNA is TGTGCCAGCAGCTTAAGACTAGCGGAATACAATGAGCAGTTCTTC. Amino acid sequence: CASSLRLAEYNEQFF.

This rearrangement joins TRBV5-1 to TRBJ2-2, with TRBD2 identical over 9 bases. The CDR3 sequence is 17 residues long. With V trimmed by 4 bases and J by 0 bases, 7 bases remained unmatched. The germline V gene has CDR1 SGHRS and CDR2 YFSETQ. The CDR3 spells CASSPGASGTNTGELFF. The CDR3 DNA follows: TGCGCCAGCAGCCCCGGGGCTAGCGGGACGAACACCGGGGAGCTGTTTTTT.

This clone was detected many times. The chain has TRBV4-3 and TRBJ2-3; D not resolved. This CDR3 spans 16 amino acids. Germline CDR1 is LGHNA and CDR2 is YSLEER. V was shortened by 1 base and J by 5 bases, with 16 bases between the two germline ends. CDR3: CASSQGDPTLGDTQYF. Written as DNA, the CDR3 is TGCGCCAGCAGCCAAGGAGATCCGACATTAGGAGATACGCAGTATTTT.

The chain links TRBV4-1 to TRBJ2-1; 12 nucleotides match TRBD2. V was clipped by 4 bases and J by 7 bases; unmatched bases: 2. The CDR3 loop spans 14 amino acids. Looked up from germline, CDR1 is MGHRA and CDR2 is YSYEKL. The CDR3 reads CASSRGLAGNEQFF. CDR3 sequence (DNA): TGCGCCAGCAGCCGGGGACTAGCGGGTAATGAGCAGTTCTTC.

Only one count was recorded for this clone. The chain is built from TRBV2 and TRBJ1-3; D gene unclear. With 8 bases removed from V and 3 bases from J, the gap between germline ends came to 14 bases. This CDR3 spans 14 amino acids. From germline, CDR1 is SNHLY and CDR2 FYNNEI. CDR3 loop: CASVERRGGNTIYF. As DNA, the CDR3 is TGTGCCAGCGTCGAAAGAAGAGGTGGAAACACCATATATTTT. The full variable domain, its missing parts supplied by reference TRBV2 and TRBJ1-3, is EPEVTQTPSHQVTQMGQEVILRCVPISNHLYFYWYRQILGQKVEFLVSFYNNEISEKSEIFDDQFSVERPDGSNFTLKIRSTKLEDSAMYFCASVERRGGNTIYFGEGSWLTVV.

The chain joins TRBV27 to TRBJ1-6; 9 positions agree with TRBD1. Trimming cost V 1 base and J 10 bases; bases outside gene matches: 8. Per germline, CDR1 MNHEY and CDR2 SMNVEV (reference sequence). The CDR3 runs to 16 residues. The CDR3 coding sequence is TGTGCCAGCAGTTTATTTGCGACAGGGGGTAGATCACCCCTCCACTTT. Translated: CASSLFATGGRSPLHF.

The chain is built from TRBV10-3 and TRBJ2-6, with D possibly being TRBD1 (6 bases). This CDR3 has 15 residues. Germline-derived CDR1 and CDR2 are ENHRY and SYGVKD. V lost 10 bases to trimming and J lost 4 bases, with 17 bases between them. CDR3 DNA: TGTGCCACTTCACAGGGTTTGGAAGGGGCCAACGTCCTGACTTTC. This gives the protein CATSQGLEGANVLTF.